This TCR beta chain is drawn from a study of blood T cell repertoires in COVID-19. Study at large: Acute and convalescent COVID-19 specimens originated in the United States, Italy and Spain. From T cells, B-cell-depleted T cells, or PBMCs came the material, which was cDNA or gDNA.

CDR3 size: 15 residues. CDR1 is KGHSH, CDR2 LQKENI, per germline. With 9 bases clipped from V and 2 bases from J, the junction kept 10 bases outside the gene matches. Original methodology: The assay estimated nucleated cells by amplifying reference gene primers. The repertoire was sequenced with immunoSEQ multiplex PCR; TCRdb's copy has only in-frame clones and lacks some. Clonal size and the V and J genes are those of that table, whereas D and trimming came from the DNA. The table shows roughly 120,000 clones, with 71% occurring only once. The TCR was taken from a human donor with acute or convalescent COVID-19. The donor label of this sample is uncertain. Specimen: peripheral blood. This chain uses TRBV18 with TRBJ2-1, with 7 bases identical to TRBD1. Written as DNA, the CDR3 is TGTGCCAGTAGGCAGACAGGGTTAACCTACAATGAGCAGTTCTTC. Its translation is CASRQTGLTYNEQFF.